Sequencing of this T cell receptor (beta chain) was carried out in a study of T cells in Graves' hyperthyroidism and ophthalmopathy. Broader study findings: Most clonotypes expanded in the thyroid (above 0.001) were also present in blood.

The hyperthyroidism patients had all been newly diagnosed, and their disease duration was under 2 months. Their ages ranged from 18 to 65 years. The authors obtained PBMCs from 7.5 to 10 ml of fresh peripheral blood. Germline V gives CDR1 SQVTM, CDR2 ANQGSEA. V was clipped by 2 bases and J by 3 bases, with 10 bases between them. This CDR3 spans 13 amino acids. In its sample, this clonotype was seen a few times. Its antigen remains unknown. RNA transcripts served as the template for amplifying TCR beta CDR3 regions. The TCR CDR3 first-round RT-PCR relied on the HTBI primer set. MiXCR was run by TCRdb on the multiplex PCR reads, yielding one entry per CDR3 protein. There are fewer than 550,000 distinct CDR3 sequences in the sample; 15% to 18% occur only once, and around an eighth lies in the top ten.

The receptor was derived from a woman under 30 with Graves' hyperthyroidism. The rearrangement links TRBV29-1 to TRBJ1-1, with a tentative D call TRBD1 (5 bases). Sequencing used blood. For the CDR3, the DNA is TGCAGCGTTGAATGGGGGAGGTACACTGAAGCTTTCTTT. Amino acid sequence: CSVEWGRYTEAFF.